This record covers a single TCR beta chain. The record originates from a study of PD-1 blockade in classical Hodgkin lymphoma. With no exception, relapse followed autologous stem cell transplantation in all patients, and brentuximab vedotin exposure varied. The method was immunoSEQ multiplex PCR; TCRdb's version includes in-frame clones alone and lacks a portion of them. The sample carries about 17,000 clones, under 85% recorded once. Germline CDR1 is SGHRS and CDR2 is YFSETQ. V lost 0 bases and J lost 6, with 12 bases in between. The length of the CDR3 is 14 residues. The genes are TRBV5-1 and TRBJ1-2; TRBD1 might be the D (5 bases). This sequence originates from a human donor with classical Hodgkin lymphoma. This specimen consisted of peripheral blood mononuclear cells (PBMCs), obtained at baseline. The CDR3 is CASSLDRGEDGYTF. The CDR3 coding sequence is TGCGCCAGCAGCTTGGACCGGGGGGAGGATGGCTACACCTTC.